The T cell receptor beta chain described here comes from a study of T cell repertoires in cytomegalovirus infection. V was cut by 0 bases and J by 7 bases, with 9 bases left in between. Per germline, CDR1 SGHDN and CDR2 FVKESK. The CDR3 covers 14 residues. In TCRdb, the reads were re-called with MiXCR into one record per CDR3 protein. This table has about 600,000 distinct CDR3 sequences, about 24% appearing once. Only a few counts were recorded for this clonotype. V and J are TRBV14 and TRBJ1-4; D gene uncertain. Source material: CD8+ T cells from PBMCs. This clonotype was obtained from a human donor in good health (CMV status not recorded). Some clones in this sample may be carry-over from other donors' samples. The CDR3 region is CASSQDQAAEKLFF. CDR3 nucleotides: TGTGCCAGCAGCCAAGACCAGGCGGCTGAAAAACTGTTTTTT.